This paragraph covers one T cell receptor beta chain sequence. Antigen unknown. Separation from the roughly 670-subject first cohort characterized the roughly 120-subject validation cohort, to which the donors belonged. The CDR3 covers 14 residues. V dropped 0 bases and J dropped 1 base, with 7 bases sitting between them. The germline CDR1 and CDR2 sequences are SGHNT and YYREEE (reference sequence). The table came from immunoSEQ multiplex PCR; TCRdb's copy has only in-frame clones and leaves some out. This sample has over 120,000 clones, with roughly 90% found just once. The data stem from a study of cytomegalovirus exposure and HLA in healthy donors. Findings and caveats of the study: In vitro assays verified that a few CMV-associated chains recognized CMV antigens specifically. One later analysis, an examination of the roughly 110 validation repertoires, found that first-cohort TCR clusters tended to co-occur in them. There were about 160 TCR beta chains listed as cytomegalovirus-associated.

V gene TRBV5-4 combines with J gene TRBJ2-5; unclear D gene. Sequencing was carried out using PBMCs. This TCR was sampled from a man between 18 and 29 years old in good health and CMV-seropositive. In DNA form, the CDR3 reads TGTGCCAGCAGCTTGGACGCGGCCCAAGAGACCCAGTACTTC. Protein sequence: CASSLDAAQETQYF.